The rows below give T cell receptor beta chains drawn from one sample of a study of OX40 agonist ivuxolimab in advanced cancers. Clones were read by immunoSEQ multiplex PCR, and TCRdb kept only the in-frame ones, dropping some. The table shows tens of thousands of clones, with 70% to 90% occurring only once. Here the sequenced sample was CD4+ or CD8+ T cells sorted from blood, taken in a trial of the OX40 agonist ivuxolimab. Receptors originate from an adult with an advanced solid tumor such as melanoma, head and neck, liver or kidney cancer. The CDR3 runs from the conserved cysteine through the conserved F or W. The D gene is left open where the match is weak. A row's size may be missing; if present it is once, few, many or a size class.

d_gene	abundance	v_gene	j_gene	CDR3aa	CDR3nt
-	few	TRBV10-1	TRBJ1-6	CASSGSLNSPLHF	TGCGCCAGCAGTGGGTCCTTAAATTCACCCCTCCACTTT
-	-	TRBV10-3	TRBJ2-7	CAISEGGGQYEQYF	TGTGCCATCAGTGAGGGCGGGGGCCAATACGAGCAGTACTTC
TRBD1	once	TRBV29-1	TRBJ2-5	CSVEDSGRTGQGTQYF	TGCAGCGTTGAAGATTCAGGACGGACAGGGCAGGGGACCCAGTACTTC
-	-	TRBV5-1	TRBJ1-1	CASSGPENTEAFF	TGCGCCAGCAGCGGTCCGGAGAACACTGAAGCTTTCTTT
TRBD1	-	TRBV25-1	TRBJ1-2	CASSEIGTGIGYTF	TGTGCCAGCAGTGAAATCGGGACAGGGATCGGCTACACCTTC
-	-	TRBV19	TRBJ1-2	CASSKTVLRDYGYTF	TGTGCCAGTAGTAAGACTGTGTTGCGGGACTATGGCTACACCTTC
TRBD2	-	TRBV18	TRBJ2-5	CASSPGDSGSRETQYF	TGTGCCAGCTCACCCGGGGATAGCGGGAGTCGAGAGACCCAGTACTTC
-	-	TRBV6-1	TRBJ1-3	CASSAVPGQGRGGNTIYF	TGTGCCAGCAGTGCGGTCCCCGGCCAAGGCAGAGGAGGAAACACCATATATTTT
-	few	TRBV6-1	TRBJ2-6	CASSEVDGLANVLTF	TGTGCCAGCAGTGAAGTGGACGGCCTGGCCAACGTCCTGACTTTC
TRBD1	-	TRBV4-3	TRBJ1-2	CASSQDVRDRVYGYTF	TGCGCCAGCAGCCAAGACGTCCGGGACAGGGTCTATGGCTACACCTTC
TRBD1	-	TRBV25-1	TRBJ1-4	CASSPMVGTGIKEKLFF	TGTGCCAGCAGTCCAATGGTGGGGACAGGGATAAAGGAAAAACTGTTTTTT
-	-	TRBV5-1	TRBJ2-1	CASSLEGGVSEQFF	TGCGCCAGCAGCTTGGAAGGCGGAGTCAGTGAGCAGTTCTTC
-	-	TRBV5-8	TRBJ2-6	CASSAYLQGTGANVLTF	TGTGCCAGCAGCGCTTACTTACAGGGTACCGGGGCCAACGTCCTGACTTTC